What follows are 21 T cell receptor beta chains derived from one specimen sequenced in a study of Ad26.COV2.S vaccination and SARS-CoV-2 variants. Documented treatment: around 19 received Ad26.COV2.S at low or high dose, single or two shots; roughly five received placebo; per-sample allocation not given. The samples date from day 63 after the first vaccine or placebo injection. Assay used: immunoSEQ multiplex PCR; TCRdb lists only in-frame clones, some missing. The repertoire consists of about 470,000 clones, with around 91% occurring once and the leading ten covering around 4.5%. Material: peripheral blood, obtained in a trial of Ad26.COV2.S vaccine versus placebo. These receptors all stem from a person aged 18-60 years who received the Ad26.COV2.S COVID-19 vaccine or a placebo.

The chain uses TRBV6-2 or TRBV6-3 and TRBJ2-2; D gene unclear. CDR3 length equals 14 residues. Germline values: CDR1 MNHEY, CDR2 SVGEGT. V lost 4 bases and J lost 0, with 6 bases in between. The CDR3 coding sequence is TGTGCCAGCAGTTGGTACGCGAACACCGGGGAGCTGTTTTTT. Translation: CASSWYANTGELFF.

The rearrangement uses TRBV3-1 (or the pseudogene TRBV3-2) and TRBJ2-7, with a possible D match to TRBD1 (5 bases). CDR1 and CDR2 from the germline V gene are LGHDT and YNNKEL (reference sequence). The CDR3 contains 14 residues. Trimming left V 5 bases short and J 2 bases short, with 13 bases between. CDR3 protein: CASSTQGPPYEQYF. As DNA, the CDR3 is TGTGCCAGCAGCACTCAGGGCCCCCCCTACGAGCAGTACTTC.

This clone was picked up a small number of times. The V gene is TRBV4-2, the J gene TRBJ2-1, with 8 bases matching TRBD2. Germline V lookup: CDR1 LGHNA, CDR2 YNFKEQ. The CDR3 runs to 15 residues. Germline trimming cut 0 bases from V and 7 bases from J; bases unmatched to any gene: 5. Written as DNA, the CDR3 is TGTGCCAGCAGCCAAGATTGGGCTAGCGGGAATGAGCAGTTCTTC. Its protein is CASSQDWASGNEQFF.

The chain uses TRBV5-1 and TRBJ2-3; 10 bases match TRBD2. After removal of 7 bases from V and 5 bases from J, the junction contained 4 bases not matched to a gene. The germline V gene has CDR1 SGHRS and CDR2 YFSETQ. This CDR3 has 13 amino acids. The CDR3 DNA reads as TGCGCCAGCCAGCGGGAGGGGATAGATACGCAGTATTTT. This sequence encodes CASQREGIDTQYF.

The chain's CDR3 is CASSGTGVSGTDTQYF. The DNA of the CDR3 is TGTGCCAGCAGTGGGACAGGGGTCTCGGGGACAGATACGCAGTATTTT. The genes are TRBV2 and TRBJ2-3, with 9 nucleotides matching TRBD1. CDR1 is SNHLY, CDR2 FYNNEI, per germline. This CDR3 is 16 amino acids long. Losses at the gene ends were 4 bases for V and 3 bases for J; bases not matched to a gene: 8.

V and J are TRBV21-1 and TRBJ1-5; whether TRBD1, the table's D call, matches the DNA was not checked. TRBV21-1 corresponds to a pseudogene. This CDR3 has 14 residues. Written as DNA, the CDR3 is TGTGCCAGCAGCAGCCAGGGTTGGTCTCAGCCCCAGCATTTT. As protein: CASSSQGWSQPQHF.

V is TRBV7-2 and J is TRBJ2-2; 10 bases match TRBD1. The CDR3 consists of 14 residues. Germline V CDR1 and CDR2: SGHTA, FQGNSA. V gave up 4 bases and J gave up 7 bases; unmatched junction bases: 3. In DNA, the CDR3 is TGTGCCAGCAGCTCGACAGGGGGCTACGGGGAGCTGTTTTTT. This sequence encodes CASSSTGGYGELFF.

The rearrangement links TRBV5-5 to TRBJ1-1; 10 bases are shared with TRBD1. V dropped 4 bases and J dropped 1; count of bases not matched to a gene: 7. Germline V gene lookup returns CDR1 SGHKS and CDR2 YYEKEE (reference sequence). The CDR3 has 16 residues. The CDR3 region is CASSPFGQGGNTEAFF. The CDR3 DNA is TGTGCCAGCAGCCCCTTCGGACAGGGGGGGAACACTGAAGCTTTCTTT. Together with reference TRBV5-5 and TRBJ1-1, the CDR3 gives the full variable domain: DAGVTQSPTHLIKTRGQQVTLRCSPISGHKSVSWYQQVLGQGPQFIFQYYEKEERGRGNFPDRFSARQFPNYSSELNVNALLLGDSALYLCASSPFGQGGNTEAFFGQGTRLTVV.

V gene TRBV6-5 combines with J gene TRBJ1-6, with D unresolved. The V gene lost 5 bases and the J gene lost 10 bases, with 15 bases spanning the gap. The CDR3 consists of 14 residues. The germline gives CDR1 MNHEY, CDR2 SVGAGI. CDR3 sequence (DNA): TGTGCCAGCAGTCAGGACTGGACGGACTCACCCCTCCACTTT. Translation gives CASSQDWTDSPLHF.

In this sample, this clone turned up once. The rearrangement uses TRBV5-1 and TRBJ1-5; possible D gene TRBD1, 6 bases. CDR1 and CDR2 (germline): SGHRS, YFSETQ. The germline V and J ends were trimmed by 0 bases and 4 bases, with 11 bases remaining between them. The CDR3 length is 15 residues. The CDR3 region has the DNA TGCGCCAGCAGCTTGGTGGACAGCCTGAATCAGCCCCAGCATTTT. The encoded protein is CASSLVDSLNQPQHF.

The gene calls are TRBV19 and TRBJ2-1; a possible D gene is TRBD1 (5 bases). CDR1 LNHDA and CDR2 SQIVND come from the germline V gene (reference sequence). The CDR3 covers 11 residues. V lost 5 bases, J lost 11 bases, and 10 bases lay in between. The CDR3 DNA is TGTGCCAGTAGTTTATCAGGGCAGCAGTTCTTC. Translation: CASSLSGQQFF.

This clone appeared a single time. The CDR3 here is CATSGGGAEPYNEQFF. Written as DNA, the CDR3 is TGTGCCACCAGCGGAGGGGGGGCAGAACCCTACAATGAGCAGTTCTTC. The chain uses TRBV15 and TRBJ2-1; D is perhaps TRBD2 (7 bases). The germline V gene encodes CDR1 LNHNV and CDR2 YYDKDF (reference sequence). The CDR3 consists of 16 residues. V was clipped by 5 bases and J by 2 bases, with 16 bases between them.

For the CDR3, the DNA is TGTGCCAGCAGCTTAAGGGCGGCGGGAGCCGAGACCCAGTACTTC. Residues: CASSLRAAGAETQYF. The chain employs TRBV7-6 and TRBJ2-5; 7 nucleotides align to TRBD2. Germline lookup yields CDR1 SGHVS and CDR2 FNYEAQ. Losses at the gene ends were 2 bases for V and 5 bases for J; bases not matched to a gene: 8. The CDR3 has 15 amino acids.

This chain connects TRBV4-1 to TRBJ2-5; TRBD1 aligns across 7 bases. With V trimmed by 3 bases and J by 2 bases, 3 bases remained unmatched. The CDR3 consists of 14 residues. CDR1 and CDR2 from the germline V gene are MGHRA and YSYEKL. The CDR3: CASSHPGQQETQYF. The CDR3, as DNA: TGCGCCAGCAGCCATCCGGGACAGCAAGAGACCCAGTACTTC.

V usage is TRBV4-2 and J usage is TRBJ2-3; D is perhaps TRBD2 (8 bases). The CDR3 is made up of 16 amino acids. The germline CDR1 and CDR2 sequences are LGHNA and YNFKEQ. The germline V and J ends were trimmed by 1 base and 4 bases, with 15 bases remaining between them. The CDR3 reads CASSQVREDRSDTQYF. The CDR3 DNA sequence: TGTGCCAGCAGCCAAGTGCGGGAGGACAGGTCAGATACGCAGTATTTT.

V is TRBV10-3 and J is TRBJ2-2; no firm D call. This CDR3 is built from 15 residues. Germline V CDR1 and CDR2: ENHRY, SYGVKD. Between the trimmed V and J ends, which lost 3 bases and 0 bases, there was a span of 8 bases. CDR3 nucleotides: TGTGCCATCAGTGAAGGTCGAGCGAACACCGGGGAGCTGTTTTTT. This sequence encodes CAISEGRANTGELFF.

The V gene is TRBV7-9, the J gene TRBJ1-1; TRBD1 is a possible D gene (5 bases). The CDR3 length is 13 residues. V lost 4 bases, J lost 1 base, and 7 bases lay in between. Germline V gene lookup returns CDR1 SEHNR and CDR2 FQNEAQ (reference sequence). CDR3 region: CASSSTGNTEAFF. The CDR3 bases are TGTGCCAGCAGCTCCACAGGGAACACTGAAGCTTTCTTT. Supplemented by reference TRBV7-9 and TRBJ1-1, the full variable domain reads DTGVSQNPRHKITKRGQNVTFRCDPISEHNRLYWYRQTLGQGPEFLTYFQNEAQLEKSRLLSDRFSAERPKGSFSTLEIQRTEQGDSAMYLCASSSTGNTEAFFGQGTRLTVV.

This clone was seen a few times. The rearrangement joins TRBV3-1 (or the pseudogene TRBV3-2) to TRBJ1-1; possibly TRBD1 for D (5 bases). Trimming shortened V by 1 base and J by 5 bases, and 11 bases separated the two germline ends. The CDR3 extends over 14 amino acids. Germline-derived CDR1 and CDR2 are LGHDT and YNNKEL (reference sequence). The CDR3 spells CASSQGTRWTEAFF. CDR3 DNA: TGTGCCAGCAGCCAAGGGACAAGGTGGACTGAAGCTTTCTTT.

The chain links TRBV19 to TRBJ2-7; D uncertain. The V end lost 5 bases, the J end lost 2 bases, and 10 bases lay between the germline ends. The CDR3 covers 13 residues. Germline V gene data show CDR1 as LNHDA and CDR2 as SQIVND (reference sequence). Here the CDR3 reads CASSDDGTYEQYF. CDR3 sequence (DNA): TGTGCCAGTAGTGACGACGGTACCTACGAGCAGTACTTC.

The chain is built from TRBV5-6 and TRBJ2-2; D is ambiguous. The germline V gene has CDR1 SGHDT and CDR2 YYEEEE. V lost 4 bases and J 3 bases, leaving 13 bases between the germline ends. This CDR3 has 15 residues. The CDR3 protein is CASSPMRIYTGELFF. As DNA, the CDR3 is TGTGCCAGCAGCCCAATGAGGATTTACACCGGGGAGCTGTTTTTT.

This clone appeared a single time. The chain recombines TRBV7-9 with TRBJ2-1; no firm D call. The germline V and J ends were trimmed by 4 bases and 7 bases, with 8 bases remaining between them. The germline V gene has CDR1 SEHNR and CDR2 FQNEAQ (reference sequence). The CDR3 extends over 12 amino acids. The CDR3 DNA is TGTGCCAGCAGCTGGGGTCAAAATGAGCAGTTCTTC. Protein product: CASSWGQNEQFF.